This T cell receptor beta chain was recovered during a study of vaccination and CD4 T cells after COVID-19 (dated by TCRdb to between 2020 and 2023). The study in broad terms: Convalescent patients had a positive SARS-CoV-2 result on nasal swab PCR, and of these patients, fewer than ten had mild disease and one had severe disease. The convalescent cohort included six males and four females, with two Hispanic individuals, seven Caucasians, two Asians and one multiracial person. Participants received two doses of either the Pfizer-BioNTech BNT162b2 vaccine (n=8) or the Moderna mRNA-1273 vaccine (n=2). Post-COVID blood samples from convalescent patients were collected a median of around 100 days after diagnosis, with a range of 35 to 161 days. Post-vaccine blood samples were obtained a median of around 74 days after the second vaccine dose, with a range of about 12 to 241 days. The cultures were stimulated with overlapping spike peptide pools from SARS-CoV-2 and from the common cold coronaviruses HCoV-NL63, HCoV-OC43 and HCoV-229E. Control cultures used a CEFX viral epitope pool as positive control, an HIV-1 Nef peptide pool as negative control, or no peptide. In under 13 COVID-19 convalescent patients and a handful of infection-naive healthy vaccine recipients, researchers compared the spike-specific CD4+ TCR repertoire from before mRNA vaccination with the repertoire from after. What the authors observed across the whole study: Nearly all vaccine-specific clones in convalescent patients (304 of 307) were mono-reactive for SARS-CoV-2 spike rather than cross-reactive with common cold coronaviruses. An increase in the median number of SARS-CoV-2-reactive clonotypes from around 20 after infection to a few dozen after vaccination was observed, but the change was not found to be significant. In convalescent patients, a median roughly 83% of post-vaccine SARS-CoV-2-reactive clones were detected only after vaccination, and vaccine-specific priming was suggested by this finding. Relatively few convalescent patients were included in the study, and early timepoints after natural infection were not analyzed.

The germline V gene (reference sequence) sets CDR1 to GTSNPN and CDR2 to SVGIG. Its CDR3 holds 11 amino acids, cysteine through phenylalanine. Kept here is only the CDR3 DNA, which spans 33 bases and is read in frame from base 1. Relative to germline, V is 5 bases shorter and J is 6 bases shorter, with 10 bases between their ends. Libraries were made using PCR. At the Johns Hopkins FTIC core, DNA from the cultured CD4+ T cells underwent TCR sequencing with the Oncomine TCR Beta short-read assay. The QIAamp micro DNA kit was used to extract genomic DNA from the cultured CD4+ T cells. Oncomine TCR Beta libraries from cultured CD4+ T cells were pooled with unique dual indexes and sequenced on an Illumina iSeq 100. As for how the authors treated the data: Non-productive sequences were removed, and CDR3s not starting with C, not ending with F or W, or shorter than 7 amino acids were discarded. The MANAFEST web application was used to identify antigen-specific clonotypes by comparing peptide-stimulated wells against reference wells and other culture wells. Positive clones required FDR below 0.05, an odds ratio above 5, and productive frequency above 0.1% in at least two of three replicate wells. Clonotypes that were significantly expanded in both SARS-CoV-2 spike wells and at least one common cold coronavirus spike condition were defined as cross-reactive. CDR3 homology was assessed with Levenshtein distances (stringdist) and unrooted phylogenetic trees (ape) in R version 3.6.1. TCRdb itself trimmed the public reads at Q25 with fastp, ran MiXCR and retained productive beta chains. Each CDR3 protein gets just one entry, which takes the most common genes and DNA from the rows behind it. The authors' filters were not applied to this entry. The sample table lists 13,000 to 15,000 distinct CDR3 sequences, roughly 37% of them with a count of one. 10% of the sample rests with the top ten.

Interpreted using the paper, the treatment or condition label stands for: approximately nine-day PBMC culture with coronavirus spike peptide pools or control peptides (ViraFEST assay). The study used the ViraFEST assay, which expanded antigen-specific T cells with peptide pools and then identified expanded clonotypes by TCR sequencing. The convalescent patients' positive SARS-CoV-2 PCR tests were from March to December 2020, which was before the Alpha, Beta and Delta variants emerged in the United States. Approximately 2.1 million PBMCs per well were cultured in IMDM with approximately 5% human AB serum and 8 to 10 IU/ml IL-2, plus 10 ug/ml peptide pools. On days 3 and 7, half of the culture medium was replaced with fresh IL-2-containing medium. Once the cells had been in culture for about 10 days, the EasySep CD4+ T cell isolation kit was used to isolate CD4+ T cells by negative selection. Ficoll-Paque Plus gradient centrifugation was used to isolate PBMCs from whole blood, and the isolated PBMCs were then either used fresh or cryopreserved at -140C. In general, triplicate wells were set up for every culture condition.

Remarks on this clonotype: Its antigen is unknown. It has no much larger one-base neighbor in the sample; base qualities were not kept.

The sample taken for sequencing was CD4+ T cells from blood, cultured in vitro. This TCR derives from a human donor who had recovered from COVID-19. The chain links TRBV30 with TRBJ1-2, with the D gene uncertain. The DNA sequence follows: TGTGCCTGGGCTGGACGGCATGGCTACACCTTC. This encodes CAWAGRHGYTF.